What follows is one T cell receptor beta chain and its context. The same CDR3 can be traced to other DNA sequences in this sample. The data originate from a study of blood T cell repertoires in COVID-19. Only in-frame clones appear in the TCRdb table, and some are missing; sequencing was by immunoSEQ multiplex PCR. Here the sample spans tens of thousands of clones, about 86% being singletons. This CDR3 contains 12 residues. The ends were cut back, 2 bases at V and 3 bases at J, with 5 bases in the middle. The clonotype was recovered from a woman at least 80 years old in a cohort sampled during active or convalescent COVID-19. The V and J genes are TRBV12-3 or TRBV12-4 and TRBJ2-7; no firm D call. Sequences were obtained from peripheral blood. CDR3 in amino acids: CASSLSGYEQYF. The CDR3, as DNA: TGTGCCAGCAGTTTATCAGGCTACGAGCAGTACTTC.